This entry lists 17 T cell receptor beta chains sequenced from one sample in a study of blood T cells in healthy people across ages. For the second PCR, which ran for roughly 6 to 12 cycles, a sample-barcoded 5' primer and a J-beta primer mix were used. One entry per CDR3 protein, called by TCRdb with MiXCR from the 5' RACE reads. The sample yields about 290,000 distinct CDR3 sequences, roughly 29% seen once. The specimen was blood. These receptors were obtained from a woman in her 70s in good health.

The chain combines TRBV10-3 with TRBJ2-5; the D is unclear. Germline values: CDR1 ENHRY, CDR2 SYGVKD. V dropped 3 bases and J dropped 3 bases, with 8 bases sitting between them. The CDR3 runs to 13 residues. The CDR3 bases are TGTGCCATCAGTGAAGCAGGAGAAGAGACCCAGTACTTC. It is translated as CAISEAGEETQYF.

This chain connects TRBV4-1 to TRBJ2-5, with D perhaps matching TRBD2 (6 bases). V dropped 2 bases and J dropped 1 base, with 8 bases sitting between them. Germline lookup yields CDR1 MGHRA and CDR2 YSYEKL. This CDR3 region has 14 residues. CDR3 loop: CASSQREVQETQYF. CDR3 nucleotide sequence: TGCGCCAGCAGCCAAAGGGAGGTCCAAGAGACCCAGTACTTC.

Of note for this clonotype: This may arise from a read error, as a much more abundant clone is one base away. V usage is TRBV14 and J usage is TRBJ2-5; no clear D gene. Looked up from germline, CDR1 is SGHDN and CDR2 is FVKESK. The CDR3 contains 12 residues. CDR3 loop: CGSSQLQETQYF. The DNA of the CDR3 is TGTGGCAGCAGCCAGCTACAAGAGACCCAGTACTTC. The full variable domain, with the rest looked up from reference TRBV14 and TRBJ2-5, is EAGVTQFPSHSVIEKGQTVTLRCDPISGHDNLYWYRRVMGKEIKFLLHFVKESKQDESGMPNNRFLAERTGGTYSTLKVQPAELEDSGVYFCGSSQLQETQYFGPGTRLLVL.

The chain is built from TRBV9 and TRBJ2-2, with TRBD2 identical over 8 bases. This CDR3 contains 19 residues. J gave up 1 base and V 4 bases, and 15 bases lay outside the gene matches. Germline-derived CDR1 and CDR2 are SGDLS and YYNGEE. The CDR3 bases are TGTGCCAGCAGCATCGGACCTGACAGCGGGAGTTGGAACACCGGGGAGCTGTTTTTT. It codes for CASSIGPDSGSWNTGELFF.

V usage is TRBV4-1 and J usage is TRBJ1-5; D is unresolved. The CDR3 runs to 13 residues. The germline V gene has CDR1 MGHRA and CDR2 YSYEKL. V was clipped by 0 bases and J by 7 bases, with 7 bases between them. CDR3 loop: CASSQDPNQPQHF. The CDR3 coding sequence is TGCGCCAGCAGCCAAGATCCAAACCAGCCCCAGCATTTT.

This chain connects TRBV18 to TRBJ2-1; maybe TRBD2 (6 bases). TRBJ2-5 matches the DNA end more closely, so the J call is doubtful. The CDR3 covers 14 residues. The germline V gene has CDR1 KGHSH and CDR2 LQKENI. The CDR3 DNA reads TGTGCCAGCTCACCACGTGGAGGGGAGGAGACCCAGTACTTC. Protein product: CASSPRGGEETQYF.

This clonotype has a handful of counts. An end of the junction differs from the germline gene, which may be a read error. The chain is built from TRBV7-3 and TRBJ2-1; D possibly corresponds to TRBD2 (6 bases). The CDR3 length is 12 residues. The germline gives CDR1 SGHTA, CDR2 FQGTGA. The CDR3 DNA reads as TGTGTCAGCACCCGGACTATCAATGAGCAGTTCTTC. It yields the protein CVSTRTINEQFF.

This clonotype was recorded a few times. V gene TRBV4-1 combines with J gene TRBJ1-4; no definite D call. Trimming took off 4 bases at V and 2 bases at J, with 14 bases between the two ends. There are 16 residues in the CDR3. Germline values: CDR1 MGHRA, CDR2 YSYEKL. CDR3 sequence (DNA): TGCGCCAGCAGCCGTGCTGGAGACCCCACTAATGAAAAACTGTTTTTT. It is translated as CASSRAGDPTNEKLFF.

This chain joins TRBV20-1 and TRBJ1-5, with D unclear. V was clipped by 4 bases and J by 4 bases, with 14 bases between them. The CDR3 length is 14 residues. In germline, CDR1 is DFQATT, CDR2 SNEGSKA (reference sequence). The CDR3 reads CSATKPGSNQPQHF. CDR3 bases: TGCAGTGCTACTAAACCCGGGAGTAATCAGCCCCAGCATTTT.

The chain links TRBV12-3 or TRBV12-4 to TRBJ1-1, with D perhaps TRBD1 (5 bases). V was pared by 3 bases and J by 0 bases, with 23 bases between. This CDR3 region has 19 residues. CDR3 sequence (DNA): TGTGCCAGCAGTTTTATAGCTGAGGGGTGGACCTACATGAACACTGAAGCTTTCTTT. Its protein is CASSFIAEGWTYMNTEAFF.

This clonotype has only a few counts. The chain joins TRBV14 to TRBJ2-1, with 11 bases that match TRBD1. The CDR3 runs to 14 residues. The germline CDR1 and CDR2 sequences are SGHDN and FVKESK. The V gene end was trimmed by 6 bases and the J gene end by 2 bases; junction bases not matched to a gene: 0. CDR3 loop: CASRDRGPYNEQFF. The CDR3 region has the DNA TGTGCCAGCAGGGACAGGGGGCCCTACAATGAGCAGTTCTTC.

The table lists this clonotype with a few counts. This sequence joins TRBV20-1 and TRBJ2-5, with unresolved D. The J call is in doubt because the DNA end fits TRBJ2-7 better. Germline CDR1 reads DFQATT; CDR2 reads SNEGSKA (reference sequence). This CDR3 has 13 amino acids. The CDR3: CSARGTIWHEQYF. The CDR3 DNA is TGCAGTGCTAGAGGTACTATTTGGCACGAGCAGTACTTC.

The genes are TRBV20-1 and TRBJ1-1; 7 nucleotides match TRBD1. This CDR3 has 14 amino acids. Trimming removed 0 bases from V and 3 bases from J; junction bases left unmatched: 4. CDR1 and CDR2 (germline): DFQATT, SNEGSKA (reference sequence). The CDR3 region has the DNA TGCAGTGCTAGAGATCAGGGGGTGGACACTGAAGCTTTCTTT. It is translated as CSARDQGVDTEAFF.

This clonotype was recorded many times. One end of the junction is discordant with germline, which a read error may explain. V usage is TRBV5-1 and J usage is TRBJ2-5, with no clear D. Germline values: CDR1 SGHRS, CDR2 YFSETQ. This CDR3 contains 11 residues. The CDR3 protein is CASSFQETQYF. Written as DNA, the CDR3 is TGTGCCAGCAGCTTCCAAGAGACCCAGTACTTC.

This clonotype was detected a few times. The gene calls are TRBV5-1 and TRBJ2-3, with D unresolved. The CDR3 covers 15 residues. V dropped 0 bases and J dropped 2 bases, with 10 bases sitting between them. CDR1 SGHRS and CDR2 YFSETQ come from the germline V gene. This CDR3 reads CASSLVEVITDTQYF. CDR3 sequence (DNA): TGCGCCAGCAGCTTGGTGGAAGTAATCACAGATACGCAGTATTTT.

A few counts support this clonotype. This rearrangement joins TRBV14 to TRBJ2-1; no reliable D call. The better agreement between TRBJ2-7 and the DNA end casts doubt on the J call. The CDR3 is 13 residues long. Germline V CDR1 and CDR2: SGHDN, FVKESK. The CDR3 nucleotides read TGTGCCAGCAGCCAAGGACAAGCCTACGAGCAGTACTTC. Its translation is CASSQGQAYEQYF.

The table lists this clonotype with a few counts. The V call is TRBV28, the J call TRBJ2-5; the D gene is possibly TRBD1 (7 bases). The CDR3 is made up of 15 amino acids. Trimming shortened V by 3 bases and J by 1 base, and 12 bases separated the two germline ends. Per the germline V gene, CDR1 is MDHEN and CDR2 is SYDVKM. The CDR3 here is CASSFGGTVQETQYF. The CDR3 region has the DNA TGTGCCAGCAGTTTTGGGGGGACAGTCCAAGAGACCCAGTACTTC.